Sequencing of this T cell receptor (beta chain) was carried out in a study of blood T cell repertoires in COVID-19. The wider study: Spain, Italy and the United States supplied samples that represented acute and convalescent COVID-19. From T cells, B-cell-depleted T cells, or PBMCs came the material, which was cDNA or gDNA.

The CDR3 covers 13 residues. The germline CDR1 and CDR2 sequences are MDHEN and SYDVKM. Trimming at V came to 6 bases and at J to 5 bases, leaving 2 bases not matched to a gene. In the study's own analysis: Reference gene primer amplification yielded estimated nucleated cell counts. Here immunoSEQ multiplex PCR was the method, and the copy in TCRdb shows in-frame clones only, minus some. The D gene and trimming were derived from the DNA, and the V and J assignments and clone size from that table. The repertoire holds more than 110,000 clones, with about 84% as singletons. Sequenced: peripheral blood. The chain is built from TRBV28 and TRBJ1-1; 11 positions match TRBD1. This receptor was obtained from an elderly woman in a cohort sampled during active or convalescent COVID-19. The CDR3: CASRGTGGTEAFF. The CDR3 DNA follows: TGTGCCAGCAGGGGGACAGGGGGGACTGAAGCTTTCTTT.